The 8 T cell receptor beta chains below come from one sample, sequenced in a study of T cells in Graves' hyperthyroidism and ophthalmopathy. Amplified TCR beta CDR3 regions derived from RNA transcripts. Using the HTBI primer set, a first-round RT-PCR was run on the TCR CDR3. TCRdb reprocessed the multiplex PCR reads via MiXCR and lists one record per CDR3 protein. The table includes some 620,000 distinct CDR3 sequences, 16% detected once. Sample: blood. Receptors originate from a woman in her twenties or thirties with Graves' hyperthyroidism.

This chain uses TRBV12-3 or TRBV12-4 with TRBJ2-2; D is tentatively TRBD1 or TRBD2 (5 bases each). This CDR3 has 14 amino acids. V was pared by 5 bases and J by 8 bases, with 15 bases between. The CDR3 region is CASSLGGPSGELFF. Written as DNA, the CDR3 is TGTGCCAGCAGTCTTGGGGGACCGTCTGGGGAGCTGTTTTTT.

This clonotype was picked up many times. DNA of the CDR3: TGTGCCAGCAGTCCTCCCCCGGGGTCCGGGGCCAACGTCCTGACTTTC. Encoded protein: CASSPPPGSGANVLTF. The V gene is TRBV28, the J gene TRBJ2-6; D might be TRBD2 (5 bases). V was pared by 5 bases and J by 4 bases, with 15 bases between. Germline CDR1 MDHEN, CDR2 SYDVKM. This CDR3 is built from 16 residues.

This clonotype was recorded a few times. This sequence joins TRBV6-1 and TRBJ2-1; TRBD1 agrees at 8 bases. The CDR3 loop spans 15 amino acids. The V and J ends lost 6 bases and 3 bases, in that order; junction bases with no gene match: 7. Germline CDR1 reads MNHNS; CDR2 reads SASEGT. This CDR3 reads CASSRQGAFYNEQFF. DNA for the CDR3: TGTGCCAGCAGCCGTCAGGGGGCCTTCTACAATGAGCAGTTCTTC.

This clonotype was observed many times. The chain carries TRBV2 and TRBJ2-4; no clear D. Germline V gives CDR1 SNHLY, CDR2 FYNNEI. This CDR3 contains 14 residues. The V end was cut by 4 bases, the J end by 7 bases, with 14 bases between. CDR3 DNA: TGTGCCAGCAGTGGACCCGGAGCTTTGAACATTCAGTACTTC. This sequence encodes CASSGPGALNIQYF.

In this sample, this clonotype turned up many times. The V call is TRBV2, the J call TRBJ2-7; a possible D gene is TRBD1 (5 bases). Germline CDR1 reads SNHLY; CDR2 reads FYNNEI. Trimming pared 1 base from V and 2 bases from J, leaving 9 bases between. The CDR3 sequence is 14 residues long. CDR3 region: CASSEEGPTYEQYF. For the CDR3, the DNA is TGTGCCAGCAGTGAAGAGGGGCCCACCTACGAGCAGTACTTC. The full variable domain, its missing parts supplied by reference TRBV2 and TRBJ2-7, is EPEVTQTPSHQVTQMGQEVILRCVPISNHLYFYWYRQILGQKVEFLVSFYNNEISEKSEIFDDQFSVERPDGSNFTLKIRSTKLEDSAMYFCASSEEGPTYEQYFGPGTRLTVT.

This clonotype was seen a few times. The rearrangement joins TRBV19 to TRBJ2-2; no definite D call. The CDR3 contains 15 residues. Germline CDR1 reads LNHDA; CDR2 reads SQIVND (reference sequence). Trimming shortened V by 2 bases and J by 1 base, and 8 bases separated the two germline ends. The DNA of the CDR3 is TGTGCCAGTAGTATAAAATGGGGGAACACCGGGGAGCTGTTTTTT. Translating it yields CASSIKWGNTGELFF.

V gene TRBV11-3 combines with J gene TRBJ1-5, with D possibly TRBD1 on 6 matching bases. The CDR3 is 15 amino acids. CDR1 and CDR2 (germline): SGHNT, YENEEA. Trimming took off 6 bases at V and 0 bases at J, with 12 bases between the two ends. This chain's CDR3 is CASSRHRDSNQPQHF. CDR3 in DNA: TGTGCCAGCAGTCGCCACAGGGATAGCAATCAGCCCCAGCATTTT.

V usage is TRBV3-1 and J usage is TRBJ1-2; 7 bases are a match to TRBD1. The germline V gene has CDR1 LGHDT and CDR2 YNNKEL (reference sequence). The CDR3 consists of 13 residues. Unmatched junction bases numbered 6, after V lost 4 bases and J lost 7 bases. DNA for the CDR3: TGTGCCAGCAGCCGACAGGGAACTTTTGGCTACACCTTC. It encodes CASSRQGTFGYTF.